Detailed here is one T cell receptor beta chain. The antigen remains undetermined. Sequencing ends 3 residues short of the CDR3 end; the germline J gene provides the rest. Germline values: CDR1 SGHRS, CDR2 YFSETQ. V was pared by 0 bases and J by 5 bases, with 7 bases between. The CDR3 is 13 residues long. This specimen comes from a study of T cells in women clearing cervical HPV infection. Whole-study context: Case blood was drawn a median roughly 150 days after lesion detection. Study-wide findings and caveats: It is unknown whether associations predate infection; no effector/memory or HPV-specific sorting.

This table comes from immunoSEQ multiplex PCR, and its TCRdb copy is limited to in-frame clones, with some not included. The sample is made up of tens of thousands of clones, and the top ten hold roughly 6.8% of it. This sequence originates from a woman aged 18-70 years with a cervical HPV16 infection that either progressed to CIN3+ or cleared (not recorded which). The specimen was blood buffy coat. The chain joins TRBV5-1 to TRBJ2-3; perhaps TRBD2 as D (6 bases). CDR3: CASSLGRGDTQYF. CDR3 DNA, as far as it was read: TGCGCCAGCAGCTTGGGGAGGGGAGATACG.